This is a list of T cell receptor beta chains from one sample in a study of cytomegalovirus exposure and HLA in healthy donors. The table came from immunoSEQ multiplex PCR; TCRdb's copy has only in-frame clones and leaves some out. Of some 140,000 clones in the sample, roughly 80% were seen once. Input material: PBMCs. These receptors originate from a man aged 18 to 29 in good health and CMV-seronegative. Each CDR3 is given with its conserved first and last residue. A D gene is named only where the DNA matches it firmly. Only some rows state a clone size, as once, few, many or a class for expanded clones.

clone size,J gene,V gene,D gene,CDR3 DNA,CDR3 protein
NA,TRBJ1-2,TRBV11-2,NA,TGTGCCAGCAGCTTAGCCCCTACTAACTATGGCTACACCTTC,CASSLAPTNYGYTF
few,TRBJ1-5,TRBV4-1,TRBD1,TGCGCCAGCAGCGACCGACAGGGTCTCTTTAGCAATCAGCCCCAGCATTTT,CASSDRQGLFSNQPQHF
NA,TRBJ1-2,TRBV11-1,TRBD1,TGTGCCAGCAGCCCAGGGGGCAGCGACAACTATGGCTACACCTTC,CASSPGGSDNYGYTF
NA,TRBJ1-2,TRBV4-3,TRBD1,TGCGCCAGCAGCCAAAGGGACAGGGGGTTTCTAGGCTACACCTTC,CASSQRDRGFLGYTF
NA,TRBJ1-2,TRBV18,NA,TGTGCCAGCTCCGGCGGGGAGTTTTGGAGAATAGGTGGCTACACCTTC,CASSGGEFWRIGGYTF
NA,TRBJ1-1,TRBV30,NA,TGTGCCTGGAGGCTGCCGGACAGTAACACTGAAGCTTTCTTT,CAWRLPDSNTEAFF
NA,TRBJ2-2,TRBV27,TRBD2,TGTGCCAGCTCATTTAGCGGGGGGGCTGGCGTACGGGAGCTGTTTTTT,CASSFSGGAGVRELFF
few,TRBJ2-7,TRBV7-6,NA,TGTGCCAGCAGCTTAGGGACAGCTCGCTCCTACGAGCAGTACTTC,CASSLGTARSYEQYF
NA,TRBJ2-3,TRBV14,NA,TGTGCCAGGGCCCCAGGTACTAGCACAGATACGCAGTATTTT,CARAPGTSTDTQYF
NA,TRBJ1-6,TRBV6-5,TRBD1,TGTGCCAGCAGTACCGGGACAGGGGGACTACCCCTCCACTTT,CASSTGTGGLPLHF
NA,TRBJ2-7,TRBV28,NA,TGTGCCAGCAGGGGTACGGCCGACGACGGGGAGTACTTC,CASRGTADDGEYF
NA,TRBJ1-5,TRBV25-1,NA,TGTGCCAGCAGTGAAACAGGGAGCACTCAACAGCCCCAGCATTTT,CASSETGSTQQPQHF
NA,TRBJ1-2,TRBV4-2,NA,TGTGCCAGCAGCCAAGATGTCGCGTCGTTGAGAAAAATTAACTATGGCTACACCTTC,CASSQDVASLRKINYGYTF
NA,TRBJ1-2,TRBV7-2,NA,TGTGCCAGCAGCCCTCGTTACCGCCTCACAGGGACCTATGGCTACACCTTC,CASSPRYRLTGTYGYTF
few,TRBJ1-3,TRBV18,TRBD1,TGTGCCAGCTCACCACCCCGGGACAGGGGTGACACCATATATTTT,CASSPPRDRGDTIYF
NA,TRBJ1-5,TRBV28,NA,TGTGCCAGCAGTTTAAGGGAGGGCGCGGGCAATCAGCCCCAGCATTTT,CASSLREGAGNQPQHF
NA,TRBJ1-4,TRBV29-1,NA,TGCAGCGTCCGGCGGGGGTCGGATGAAAAACTGTTTTTT,CSVRRGSDEKLFF
NA,TRBJ1-4,TRBV5-1,TRBD1,TGCGCCAGCAGCCCAGGGGGCTTGGAGACTAATGAAAAACTGTTTTTT,CASSPGGLETNEKLFF
NA,TRBJ2-5,TRBV19,TRBD1,TGTGCCAGTAGTATGCGGACAGGGGGGATCGAGGAGACCCAGTACTTC,CASSMRTGGIEETQYF
NA,TRBJ1-6,TRBV25-1,TRBD1,TGTGCCAGCGGATGGACAGGCGTTAATTCACCCCTCCACTTT,CASGWTGVNSPLHF
NA,TRBJ1-4,TRBV7-9,TRBD1,TGTGCCAGCACGGGAGACAGGGGCATCGAAAAACTGTTTTTT,CASTGDRGIEKLFF
NA,TRBJ1-1,TRBV12-5,TRBD1,TGTGCTAGTGGTTTGGACACAGGGGGCACTGAAGCTTTCTTT,CASGLDTGGTEAFF
once,TRBJ1-1,TRBV2,TRBD1,TGTGCCAGCAGATCGACAGGGGGCGAAAAGATTGAAGCTTTCTTT,CASRSTGGEKIEAFF
NA,TRBJ2-1,TRBV4-2,NA,TGTGCCAGCAGCCTACGGCTAGGAAATGAGCAGTTCTTC,CASSLRLGNEQFF
NA,TRBJ1-6,TRBV21-1,NA,TGTGCCAGCAGCGACACGTTGGTACGGGACAGGGGGAATTCACCCCTCCACTTT,CASSDTLVRDRGNSPLHF